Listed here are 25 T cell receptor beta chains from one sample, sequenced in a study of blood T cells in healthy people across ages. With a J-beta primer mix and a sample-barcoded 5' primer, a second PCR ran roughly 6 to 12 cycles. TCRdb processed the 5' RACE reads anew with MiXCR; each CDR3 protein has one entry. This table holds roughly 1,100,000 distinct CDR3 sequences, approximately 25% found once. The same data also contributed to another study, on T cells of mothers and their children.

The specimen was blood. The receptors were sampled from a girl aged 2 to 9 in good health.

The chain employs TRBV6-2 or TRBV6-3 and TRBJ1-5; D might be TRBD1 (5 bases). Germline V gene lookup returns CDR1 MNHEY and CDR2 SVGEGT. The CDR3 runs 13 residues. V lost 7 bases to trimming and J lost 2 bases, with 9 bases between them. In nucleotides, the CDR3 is TGTGCCAGCAAGGGGCGCGGCAATCAGCCCCAGCATTTT. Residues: CASKGRGNQPQHF.

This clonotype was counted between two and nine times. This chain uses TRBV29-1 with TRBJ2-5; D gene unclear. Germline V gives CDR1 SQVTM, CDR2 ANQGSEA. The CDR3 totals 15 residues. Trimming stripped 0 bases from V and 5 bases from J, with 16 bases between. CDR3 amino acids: CSVEDPDLPWETQYF. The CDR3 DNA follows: TGCAGCGTTGAAGATCCCGACCTCCCCTGGGAGACCCAGTACTTC.

The CDR3 is CASSQPPGTSGGTEQYF. CDR3 DNA sequence: TGTGCCAGCAGCCAACCCCCGGGGACTAGCGGGGGCACGGAGCAGTACTTC. The chain couples TRBV6-2 or TRBV6-3 to TRBJ2-7, with 14 nucleotides matching TRBD2. J lost 7 bases, V lost 6 bases, and 14 bases had no gene match. This CDR3 contains 17 residues. Germline assignment: CDR1 MNHEY and CDR2 SVGEGT.

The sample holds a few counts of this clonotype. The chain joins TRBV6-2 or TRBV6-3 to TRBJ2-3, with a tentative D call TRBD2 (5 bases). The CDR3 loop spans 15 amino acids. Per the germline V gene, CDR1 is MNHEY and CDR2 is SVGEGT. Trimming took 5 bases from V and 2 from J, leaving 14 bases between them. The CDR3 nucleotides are TGTGCCAGCAGTCTCGGGGAGCGGTCCACAGATACGCAGTATTTT. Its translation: CASSLGERSTDTQYF.

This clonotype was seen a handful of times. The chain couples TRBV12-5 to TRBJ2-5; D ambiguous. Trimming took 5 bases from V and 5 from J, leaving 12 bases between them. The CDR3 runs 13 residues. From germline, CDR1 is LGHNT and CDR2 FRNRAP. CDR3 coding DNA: TGTGCTAGTGGTCCCTCCGGATTGGAGACCCAGTACTTC. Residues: CASGPSGLETQYF.

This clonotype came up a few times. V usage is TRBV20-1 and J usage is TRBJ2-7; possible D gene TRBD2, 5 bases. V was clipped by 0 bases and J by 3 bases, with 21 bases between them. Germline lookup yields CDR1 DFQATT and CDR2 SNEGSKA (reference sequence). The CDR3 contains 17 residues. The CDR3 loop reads CSARDLEGPNRRYEQYF. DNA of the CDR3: TGCAGTGCTAGAGATTTAGAGGGTCCGAACAGACGCTACGAGCAGTACTTC.

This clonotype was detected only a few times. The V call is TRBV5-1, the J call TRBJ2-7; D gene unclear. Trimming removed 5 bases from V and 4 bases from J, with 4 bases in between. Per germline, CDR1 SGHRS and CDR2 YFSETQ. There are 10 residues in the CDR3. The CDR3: CASRAYEQYF. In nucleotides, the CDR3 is TGCGCCAGCAGGGCTTACGAGCAGTACTTC.

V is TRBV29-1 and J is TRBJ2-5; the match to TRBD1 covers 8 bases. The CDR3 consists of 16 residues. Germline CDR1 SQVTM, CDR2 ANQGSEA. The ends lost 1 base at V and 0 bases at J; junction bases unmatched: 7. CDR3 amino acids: CSVEVSQGAYQETQYF. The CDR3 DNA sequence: TGCAGCGTTGAAGTAAGCCAGGGGGCCTACCAAGAGACCCAGTACTTC.

The CDR3 reads CASSQVVDNYGYTF. CDR3 in DNA: TGCGCCAGCAGCCAAGTAGTAGATAACTATGGCTACACCTTC. This chain joins TRBV4-1 and TRBJ1-2; D is uncertain. With 1 base removed from V and 1 base from J, the gap between germline ends came to 7 bases. The length of the CDR3 is 14 residues. Germline CDR1 reads MGHRA; CDR2 reads YSYEKL.

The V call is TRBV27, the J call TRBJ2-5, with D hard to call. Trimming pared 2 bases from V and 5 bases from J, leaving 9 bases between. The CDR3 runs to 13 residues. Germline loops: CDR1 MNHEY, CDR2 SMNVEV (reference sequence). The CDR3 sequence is CASSLNQYETQYF. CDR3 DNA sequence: TGTGCCAGCAGTTTAAATCAGTACGAGACCCAGTACTTC.

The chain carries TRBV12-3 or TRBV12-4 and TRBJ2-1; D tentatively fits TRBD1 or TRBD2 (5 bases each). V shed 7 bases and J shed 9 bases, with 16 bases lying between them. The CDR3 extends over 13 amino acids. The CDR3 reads CASTPEGSREQFF. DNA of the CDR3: TGTGCCAGCACCCCCGAGGGGTCTCGTGAGCAGTTCTTC.

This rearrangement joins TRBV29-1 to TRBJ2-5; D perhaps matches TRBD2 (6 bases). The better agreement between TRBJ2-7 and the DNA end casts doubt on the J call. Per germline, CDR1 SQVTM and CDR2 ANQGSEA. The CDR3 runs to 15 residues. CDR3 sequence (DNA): TGCAGCGTTGAAGAGAGGGAGGCGGAAACCTGCGAGCAGTACTTC. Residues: CSVEEREAETCEQYF.

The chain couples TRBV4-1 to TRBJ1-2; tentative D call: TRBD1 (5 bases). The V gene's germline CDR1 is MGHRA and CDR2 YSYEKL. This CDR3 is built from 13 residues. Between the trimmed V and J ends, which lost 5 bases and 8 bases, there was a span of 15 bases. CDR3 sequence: CASSDALGEGYTF. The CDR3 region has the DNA TGCGCCAGCAGCGACGCCCTAGGGGAGGGCTACACCTTC.

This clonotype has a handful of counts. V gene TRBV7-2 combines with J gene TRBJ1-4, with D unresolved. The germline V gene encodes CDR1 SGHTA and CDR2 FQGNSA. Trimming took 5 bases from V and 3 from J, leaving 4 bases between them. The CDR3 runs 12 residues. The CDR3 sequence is CASSLSNEKLFF. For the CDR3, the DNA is TGTGCCAGCAGCCTCTCTAATGAAAAACTGTTTTTT.

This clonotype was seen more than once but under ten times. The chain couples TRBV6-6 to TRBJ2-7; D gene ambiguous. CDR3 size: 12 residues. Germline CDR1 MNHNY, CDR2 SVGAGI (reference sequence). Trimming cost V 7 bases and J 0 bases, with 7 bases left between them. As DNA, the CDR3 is TGTGCCAGCAACACGGGCTCCTACGAGCAGTACTTC. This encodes CASNTGSYEQYF.

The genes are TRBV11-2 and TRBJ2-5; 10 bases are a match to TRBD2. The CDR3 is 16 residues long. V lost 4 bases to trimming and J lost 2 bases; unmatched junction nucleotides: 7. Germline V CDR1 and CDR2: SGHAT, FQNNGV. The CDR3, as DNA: TGTGCCAGCAGCTCCCGGGGACTAGCGTCTCAAGAGACCCAGTACTTC. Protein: CASSSRGLASQETQYF.

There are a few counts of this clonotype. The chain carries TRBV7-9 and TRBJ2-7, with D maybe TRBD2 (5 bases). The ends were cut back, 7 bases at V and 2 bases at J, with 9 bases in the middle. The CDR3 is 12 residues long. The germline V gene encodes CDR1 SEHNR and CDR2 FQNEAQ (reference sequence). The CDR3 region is CASTSGTYEQYF. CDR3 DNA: TGTGCCAGCACCAGCGGCACCTACGAGCAGTACTTC.

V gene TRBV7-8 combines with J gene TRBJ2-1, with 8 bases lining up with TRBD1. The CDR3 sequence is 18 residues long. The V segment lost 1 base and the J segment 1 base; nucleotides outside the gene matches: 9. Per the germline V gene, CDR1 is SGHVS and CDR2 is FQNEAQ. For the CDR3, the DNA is TGTGCCAGCAGCTTAGGATACGGTAGGGACAGGTCCTACAATGAGCAGTTCTTC. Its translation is CASSLGYGRDRSYNEQFF.

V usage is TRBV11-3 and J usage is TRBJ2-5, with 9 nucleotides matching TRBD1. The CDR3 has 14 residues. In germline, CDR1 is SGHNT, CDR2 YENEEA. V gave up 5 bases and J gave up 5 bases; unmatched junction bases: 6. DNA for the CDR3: TGTGCCAGCAGCCCGGGACAGGGAATGGAGACCCAGTACTTC. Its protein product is CASSPGQGMETQYF. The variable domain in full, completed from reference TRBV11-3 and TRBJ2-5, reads EAGVVQSPRYKIIEKKQPVAFWCNPISGHNTLYWYLQNLGQGPELLIRYENEEAVDDSQLPKDRFSAERLKGVDSTLKIQPAELGDSAVYLCASSPGQGMETQYFGPGTRLLVL.

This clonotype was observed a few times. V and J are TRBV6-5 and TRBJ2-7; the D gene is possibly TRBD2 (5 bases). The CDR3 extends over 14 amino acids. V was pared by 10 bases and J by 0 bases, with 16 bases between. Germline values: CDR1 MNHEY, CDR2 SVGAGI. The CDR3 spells CATRRLAFSYEQYF. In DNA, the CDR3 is TGTGCCACCAGAAGATTAGCGTTCTCCTACGAGCAGTACTTC.

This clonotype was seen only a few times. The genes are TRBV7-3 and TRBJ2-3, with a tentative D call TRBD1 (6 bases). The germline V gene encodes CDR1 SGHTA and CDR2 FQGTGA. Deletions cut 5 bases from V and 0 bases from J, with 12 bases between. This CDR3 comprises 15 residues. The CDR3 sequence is CASSPNRASTDTQYF. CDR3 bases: TGTGCCAGCAGCCCCAACAGGGCTAGCACAGATACGCAGTATTTT.

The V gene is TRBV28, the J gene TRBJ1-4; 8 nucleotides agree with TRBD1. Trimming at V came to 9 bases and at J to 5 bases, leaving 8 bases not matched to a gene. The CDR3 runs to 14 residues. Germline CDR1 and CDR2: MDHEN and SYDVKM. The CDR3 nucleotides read TGTGCCAGTAGAGGAACAGGGGGAAATGAAAAACTGTTTTTT. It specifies CASRGTGGNEKLFF.

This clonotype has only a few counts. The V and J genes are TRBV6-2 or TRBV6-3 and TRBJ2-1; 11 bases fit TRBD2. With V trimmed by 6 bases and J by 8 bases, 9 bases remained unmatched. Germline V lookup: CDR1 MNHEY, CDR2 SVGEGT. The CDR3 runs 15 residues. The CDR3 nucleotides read TGTGCCAGCAGACACCCTAGCGGGGGGTGGGATGAGCAGTTCTTC. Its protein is CASRHPSGGWDEQFF.

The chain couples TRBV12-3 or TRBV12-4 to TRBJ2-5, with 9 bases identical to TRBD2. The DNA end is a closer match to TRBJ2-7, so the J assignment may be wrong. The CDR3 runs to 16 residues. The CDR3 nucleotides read TGTGCCAGCAGTGGACACTTGCGGGAGGGCCCCCACGAGCAGTACTTC. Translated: CASSGHLREGPHEQYF.

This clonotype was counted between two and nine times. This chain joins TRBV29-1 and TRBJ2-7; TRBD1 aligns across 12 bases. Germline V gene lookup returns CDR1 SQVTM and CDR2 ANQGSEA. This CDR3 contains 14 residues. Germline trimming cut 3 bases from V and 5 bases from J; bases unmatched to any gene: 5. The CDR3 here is CSVDVGTGGHEQYF. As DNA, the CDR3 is TGCAGCGTTGATGTTGGGACAGGGGGCCACGAGCAGTACTTC.